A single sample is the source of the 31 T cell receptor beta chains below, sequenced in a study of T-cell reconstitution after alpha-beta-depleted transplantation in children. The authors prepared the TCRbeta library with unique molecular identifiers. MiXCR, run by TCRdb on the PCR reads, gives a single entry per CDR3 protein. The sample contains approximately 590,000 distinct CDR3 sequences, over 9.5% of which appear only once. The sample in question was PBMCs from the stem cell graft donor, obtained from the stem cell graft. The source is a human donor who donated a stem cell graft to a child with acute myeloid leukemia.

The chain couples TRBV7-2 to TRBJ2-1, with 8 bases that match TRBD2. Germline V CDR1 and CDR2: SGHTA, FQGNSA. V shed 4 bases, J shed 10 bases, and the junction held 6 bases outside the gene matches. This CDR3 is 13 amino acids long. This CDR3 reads CASSSQSSGEQFF. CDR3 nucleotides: TGTGCCAGCAGCTCGCAGTCTAGCGGGGAGCAGTTCTTC.

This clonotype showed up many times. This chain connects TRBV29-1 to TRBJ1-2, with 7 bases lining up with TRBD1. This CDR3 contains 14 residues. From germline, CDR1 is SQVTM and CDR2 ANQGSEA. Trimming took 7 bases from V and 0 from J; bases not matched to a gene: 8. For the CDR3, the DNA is TGCAGCGCCATAACGGGACAGCCTAACTATGGCTACACCTTC. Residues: CSAITGQPNYGYTF.

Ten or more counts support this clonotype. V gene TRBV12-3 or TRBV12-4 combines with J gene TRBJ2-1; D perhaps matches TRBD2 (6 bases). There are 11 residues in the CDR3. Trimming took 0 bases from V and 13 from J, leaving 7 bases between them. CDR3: CASSLAGGQFF. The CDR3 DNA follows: TGTGCCAGCAGTTTAGCGGGAGGACAGTTCTTC.

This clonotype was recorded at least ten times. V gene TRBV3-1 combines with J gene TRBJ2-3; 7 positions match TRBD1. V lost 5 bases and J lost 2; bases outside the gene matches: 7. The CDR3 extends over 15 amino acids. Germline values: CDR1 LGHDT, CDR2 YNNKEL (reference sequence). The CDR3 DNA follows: TGTGCCAGCAGCTTCGGGACAGTCAACACAGATACGCAGTATTTT. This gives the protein CASSFGTVNTDTQYF.

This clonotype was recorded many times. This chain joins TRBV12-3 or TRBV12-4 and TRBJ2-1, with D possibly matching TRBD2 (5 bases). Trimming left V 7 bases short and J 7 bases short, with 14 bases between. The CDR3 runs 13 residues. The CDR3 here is CASTLAVMNEQFF. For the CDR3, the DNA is TGTGCCAGCACCCTAGCCGTGATGAATGAGCAGTTCTTC.

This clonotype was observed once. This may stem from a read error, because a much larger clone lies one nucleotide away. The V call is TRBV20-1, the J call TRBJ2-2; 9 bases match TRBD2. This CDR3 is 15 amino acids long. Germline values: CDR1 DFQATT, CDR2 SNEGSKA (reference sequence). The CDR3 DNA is TGCAGTTCTAGTGGTAGCGGGAGCCGGACCGGGGAGCTGTTTTTT. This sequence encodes CSSSGSGSRTGELFF.

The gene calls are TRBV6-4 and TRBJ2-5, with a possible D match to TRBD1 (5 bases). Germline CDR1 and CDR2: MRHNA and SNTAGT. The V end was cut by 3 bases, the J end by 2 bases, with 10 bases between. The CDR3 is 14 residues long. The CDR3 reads CASSELPGQETQYF. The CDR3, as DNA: TGTGCCAGCAGTGAGCTCCCAGGGCAAGAGACCCAGTACTTC.

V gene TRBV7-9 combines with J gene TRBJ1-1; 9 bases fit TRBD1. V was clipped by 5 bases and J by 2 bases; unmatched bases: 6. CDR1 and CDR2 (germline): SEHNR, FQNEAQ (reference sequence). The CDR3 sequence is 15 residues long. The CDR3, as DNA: TGTGCCAGCAGCCCCTGGACAGGGGACAACACTGAAGCTTTCTTT. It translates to CASSPWTGDNTEAFF.

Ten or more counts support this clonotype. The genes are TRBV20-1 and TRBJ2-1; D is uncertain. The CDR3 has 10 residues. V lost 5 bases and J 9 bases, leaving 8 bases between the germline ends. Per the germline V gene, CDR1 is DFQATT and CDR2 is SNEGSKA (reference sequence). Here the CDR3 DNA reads TGCAGTGCTGGACGAGGTGAGCAGTTCTTC. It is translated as CSAGRGEQFF.

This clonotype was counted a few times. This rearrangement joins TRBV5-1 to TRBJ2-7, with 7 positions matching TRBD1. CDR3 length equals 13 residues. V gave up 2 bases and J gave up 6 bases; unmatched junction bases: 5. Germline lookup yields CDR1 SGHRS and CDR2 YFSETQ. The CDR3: CASSLEQGTEQYF. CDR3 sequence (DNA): TGCGCCAGCAGCTTAGAACAGGGGACCGAGCAGTACTTC.

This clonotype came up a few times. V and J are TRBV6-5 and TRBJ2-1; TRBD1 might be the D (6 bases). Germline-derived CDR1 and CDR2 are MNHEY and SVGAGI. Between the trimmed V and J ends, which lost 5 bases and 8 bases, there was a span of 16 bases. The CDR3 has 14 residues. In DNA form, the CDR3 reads TGTGCCAGCAGTCAGGGGACCGGTGTGTATGAGCAGTTCTTC. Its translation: CASSQGTGVYEQFF.

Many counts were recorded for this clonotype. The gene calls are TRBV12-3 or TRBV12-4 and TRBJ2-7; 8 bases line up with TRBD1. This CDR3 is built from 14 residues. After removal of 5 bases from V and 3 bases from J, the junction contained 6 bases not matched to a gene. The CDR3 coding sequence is TGTGCCAGCAGTGCCGGGACAGGCCGCTACGAGCAGTACTTC. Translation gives CASSAGTGRYEQYF.

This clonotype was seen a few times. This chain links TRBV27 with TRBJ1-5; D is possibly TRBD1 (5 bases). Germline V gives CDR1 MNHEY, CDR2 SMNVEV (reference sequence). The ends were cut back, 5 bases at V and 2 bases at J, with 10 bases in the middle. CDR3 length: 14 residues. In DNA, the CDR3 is TGTGCCAGCAGTGTAGGGGTTGGCAATCAGCCCCAGCATTTT. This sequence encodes CASSVGVGNQPQHF.

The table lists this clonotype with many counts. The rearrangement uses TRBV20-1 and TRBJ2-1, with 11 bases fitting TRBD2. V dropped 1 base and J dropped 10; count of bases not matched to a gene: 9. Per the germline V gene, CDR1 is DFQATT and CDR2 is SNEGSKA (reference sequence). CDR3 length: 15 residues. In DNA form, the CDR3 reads TGCAGTGCTAGAGGGAATAGCGGGAGGGCCCAGGAGCAGTTCTTC. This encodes CSARGNSGRAQEQFF.

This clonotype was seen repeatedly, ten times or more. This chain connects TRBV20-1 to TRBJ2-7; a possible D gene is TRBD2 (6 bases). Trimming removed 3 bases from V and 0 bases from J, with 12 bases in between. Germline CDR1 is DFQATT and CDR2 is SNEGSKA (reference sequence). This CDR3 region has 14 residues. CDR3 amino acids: CSASIAGSSYEQYF. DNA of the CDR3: TGCAGTGCTAGTATCGCGGGGAGCTCCTACGAGCAGTACTTC.

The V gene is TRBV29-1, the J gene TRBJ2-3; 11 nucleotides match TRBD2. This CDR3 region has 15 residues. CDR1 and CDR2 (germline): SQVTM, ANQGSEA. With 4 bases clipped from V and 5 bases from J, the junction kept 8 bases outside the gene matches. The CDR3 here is CSVVRLAGNKDTQYF. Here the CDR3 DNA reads TGCAGCGTTGTGCGACTAGCGGGGAATAAAGATACGCAGTATTTT.

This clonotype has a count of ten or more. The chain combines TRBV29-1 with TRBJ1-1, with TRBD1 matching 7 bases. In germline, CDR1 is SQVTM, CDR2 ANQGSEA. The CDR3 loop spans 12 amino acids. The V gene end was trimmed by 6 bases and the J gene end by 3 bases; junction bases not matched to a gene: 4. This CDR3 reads CSVDRVHTEAFF. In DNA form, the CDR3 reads TGCAGCGTAGACAGGGTTCACACTGAAGCTTTCTTT.

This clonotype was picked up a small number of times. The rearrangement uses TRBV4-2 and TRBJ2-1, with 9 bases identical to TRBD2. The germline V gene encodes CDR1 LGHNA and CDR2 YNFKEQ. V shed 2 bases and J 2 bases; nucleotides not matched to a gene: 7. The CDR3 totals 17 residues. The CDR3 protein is CASSQRLAGTAYNEQFF. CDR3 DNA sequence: TGTGCCAGCAGCCAAAGGCTAGCGGGAACCGCCTACAATGAGCAGTTCTTC.

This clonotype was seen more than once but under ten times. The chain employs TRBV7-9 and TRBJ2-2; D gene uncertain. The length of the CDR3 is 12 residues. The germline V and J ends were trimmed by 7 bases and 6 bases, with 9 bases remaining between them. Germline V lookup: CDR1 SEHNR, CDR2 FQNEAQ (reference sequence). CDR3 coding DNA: TGTGCCAGCACCCCCAAAGCCGGGGAGCTGTTTTTT. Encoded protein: CASTPKAGELFF.

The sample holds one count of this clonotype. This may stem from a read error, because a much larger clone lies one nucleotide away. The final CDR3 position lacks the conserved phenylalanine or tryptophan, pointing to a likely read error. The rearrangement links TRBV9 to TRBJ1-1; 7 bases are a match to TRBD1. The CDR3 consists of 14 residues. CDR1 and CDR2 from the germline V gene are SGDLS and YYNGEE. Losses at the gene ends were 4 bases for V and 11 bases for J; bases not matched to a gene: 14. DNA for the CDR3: TGTGCCAGCAGCACCCGGGACAGCGGAGGTCGGGCTTTCTCT. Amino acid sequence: CASSTRDSGGRAFS.

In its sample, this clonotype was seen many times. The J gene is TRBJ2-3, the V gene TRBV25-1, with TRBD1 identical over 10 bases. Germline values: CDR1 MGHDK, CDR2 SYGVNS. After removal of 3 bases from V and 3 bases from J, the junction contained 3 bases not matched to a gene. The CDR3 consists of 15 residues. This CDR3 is CASSDRQGATDTQYF. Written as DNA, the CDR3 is TGTGCCAGCAGTGACCGACAGGGGGCAACAGATACGCAGTATTTT.

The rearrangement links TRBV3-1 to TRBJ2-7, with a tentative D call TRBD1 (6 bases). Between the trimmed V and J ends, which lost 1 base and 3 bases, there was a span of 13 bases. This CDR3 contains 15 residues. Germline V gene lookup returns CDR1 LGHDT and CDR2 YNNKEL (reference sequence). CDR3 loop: CASSQGPLQGYEQYF. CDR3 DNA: TGTGCCAGCAGCCAAGGCCCTTTACAGGGCTACGAGCAGTACTTC.

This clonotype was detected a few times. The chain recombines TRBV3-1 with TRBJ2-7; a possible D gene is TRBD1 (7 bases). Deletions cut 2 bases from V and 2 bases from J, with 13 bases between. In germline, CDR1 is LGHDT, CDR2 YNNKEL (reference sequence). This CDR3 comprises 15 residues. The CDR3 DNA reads TGTGCCAGCAGCCAACGGCAGGGGGGCGCCTACGAGCAGTACTTC. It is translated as CASSQRQGGAYEQYF.

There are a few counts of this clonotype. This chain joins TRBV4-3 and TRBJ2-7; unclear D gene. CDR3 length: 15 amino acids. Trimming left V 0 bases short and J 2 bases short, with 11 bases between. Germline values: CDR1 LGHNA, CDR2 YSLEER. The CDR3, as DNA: TGCGCCAGCAGCCAAGATGGGTCAGCTACCTACGAGCAGTACTTC. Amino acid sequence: CASSQDGSATYEQYF.

CDR3 coding DNA: TGTGCCATCAGTTCCTCCCCCGGGACTAGCGGTACAGATACGCAGTATTTT. Translating it yields CAISSSPGTSGTDTQYF. The J gene is TRBJ2-3, the V gene TRBV10-3, with 11 bases fitting TRBD2. The germline CDR1 and CDR2 sequences are ENHRY and SYGVKD. After removal of 5 bases from V and 3 bases from J, the junction contained 10 bases not matched to a gene. This CDR3 region has 17 residues.

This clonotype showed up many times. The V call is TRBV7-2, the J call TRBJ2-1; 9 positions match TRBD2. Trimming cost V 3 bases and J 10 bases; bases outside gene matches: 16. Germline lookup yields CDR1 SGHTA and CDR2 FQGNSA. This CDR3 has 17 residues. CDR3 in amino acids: CASSFELVGAGGQEQFF. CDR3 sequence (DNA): TGTGCCAGCAGCTTCGAGCTAGTAGGTGCGGGAGGGCAGGAGCAGTTCTTC.

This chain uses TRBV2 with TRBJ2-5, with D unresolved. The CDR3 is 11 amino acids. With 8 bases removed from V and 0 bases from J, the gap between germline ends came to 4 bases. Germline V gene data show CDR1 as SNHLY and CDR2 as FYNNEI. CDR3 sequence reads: CASGYQETQYF. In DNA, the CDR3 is TGTGCCAGCGGGTACCAAGAGACCCAGTACTTC.

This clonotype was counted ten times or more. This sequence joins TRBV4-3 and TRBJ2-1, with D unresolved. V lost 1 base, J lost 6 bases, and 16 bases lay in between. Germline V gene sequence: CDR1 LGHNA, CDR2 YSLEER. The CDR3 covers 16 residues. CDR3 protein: CASSQGRSQSGNEQFF. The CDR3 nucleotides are TGCGCCAGCAGCCAAGGCAGGTCCCAGTCTGGCAATGAGCAGTTCTTC.

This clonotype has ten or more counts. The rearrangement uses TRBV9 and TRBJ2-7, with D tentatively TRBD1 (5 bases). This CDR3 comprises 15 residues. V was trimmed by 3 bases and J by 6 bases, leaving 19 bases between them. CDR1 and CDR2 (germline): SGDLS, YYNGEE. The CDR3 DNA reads TGTGCCAGCAGCGCTCAGGGTGTCATGTTTTCCGAGCAGTACTTC. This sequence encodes CASSAQGVMFSEQYF.

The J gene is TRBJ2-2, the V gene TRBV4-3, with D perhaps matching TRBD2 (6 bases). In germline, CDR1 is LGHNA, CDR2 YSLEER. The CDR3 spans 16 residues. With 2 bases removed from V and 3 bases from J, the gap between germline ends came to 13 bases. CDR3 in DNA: TGCGCCAGCAGCCAATTCCCGGGAGCTGACACCGGGGAGCTGTTTTTT. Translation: CASSQFPGADTGELFF.

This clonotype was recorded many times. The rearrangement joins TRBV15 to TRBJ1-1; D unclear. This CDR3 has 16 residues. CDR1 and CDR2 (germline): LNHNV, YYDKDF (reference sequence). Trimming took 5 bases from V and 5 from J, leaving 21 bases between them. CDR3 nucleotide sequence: TGTGCCACCAGCGTCCCCCCTTGGGCGGGGATTACTGAAGCTTTCTTT. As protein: CATSVPPWAGITEAFF.